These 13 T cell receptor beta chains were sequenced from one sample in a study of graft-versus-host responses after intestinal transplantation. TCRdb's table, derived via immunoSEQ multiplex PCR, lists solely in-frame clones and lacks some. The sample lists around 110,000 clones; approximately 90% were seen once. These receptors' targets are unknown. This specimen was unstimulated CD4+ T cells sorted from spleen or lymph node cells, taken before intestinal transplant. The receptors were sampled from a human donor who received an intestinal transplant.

Written as DNA, the CDR3 is TGCGCCAGCAGCCAAGATATAGGGGGAGGGGGCACCGGGGAGCTGTTTTTT. Translating gives CASSQDIGGGGTGELFF. The chain carries TRBV4-1 and TRBJ2-2; D perhaps matches TRBD2 (7 bases). This CDR3 is 17 amino acids long. Germline lookup yields CDR1 MGHRA and CDR2 YSYEKL. Between the trimmed V and J ends, which lost 0 bases and 4 bases, there was a span of 15 bases.

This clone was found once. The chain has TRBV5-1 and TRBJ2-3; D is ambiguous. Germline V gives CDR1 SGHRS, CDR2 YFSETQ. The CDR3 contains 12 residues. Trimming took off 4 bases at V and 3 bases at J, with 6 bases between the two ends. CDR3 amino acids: CASSLLTDTQYF. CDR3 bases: TGCGCCAGCAGCCTGTTAACAGATACGCAGTATTTT.

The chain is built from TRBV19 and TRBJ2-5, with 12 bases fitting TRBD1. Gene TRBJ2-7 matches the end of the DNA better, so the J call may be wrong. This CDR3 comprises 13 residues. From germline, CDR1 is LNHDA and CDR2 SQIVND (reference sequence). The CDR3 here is CAISRDRGREQYF. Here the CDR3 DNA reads TGTGCCATCTCCCGGGACAGGGGGCGCGAGCAGTACTTC.

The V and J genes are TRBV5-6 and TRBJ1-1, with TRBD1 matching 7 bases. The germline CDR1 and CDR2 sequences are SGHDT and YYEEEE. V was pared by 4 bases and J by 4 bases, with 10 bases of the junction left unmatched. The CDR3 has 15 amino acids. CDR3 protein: CASSLRGGAGTEAFF. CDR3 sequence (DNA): TGTGCCAGCAGCCTAAGAGGGGGCGCCGGCACTGAAGCTTTCTTT. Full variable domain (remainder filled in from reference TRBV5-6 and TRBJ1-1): DAGVTQSPTHLIKTRGQQVTLRCSPKSGHDTVSWYQQALGQGPQFIFQYYEEEERQRGNFPDRFSGHQFPNYSSELNVNALLLGDSALYLCASSLRGGAGTEAFFGQGTRLTVV.

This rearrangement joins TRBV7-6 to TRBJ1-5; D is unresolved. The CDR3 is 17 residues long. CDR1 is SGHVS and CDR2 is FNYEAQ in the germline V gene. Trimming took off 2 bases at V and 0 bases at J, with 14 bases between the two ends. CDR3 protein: CASSLRAGKYSNQPQHF. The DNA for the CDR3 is TGTGCCAGCAGCTTAAGGGCCGGGAAGTATAGCAATCAGCCCCAGCATTTT.

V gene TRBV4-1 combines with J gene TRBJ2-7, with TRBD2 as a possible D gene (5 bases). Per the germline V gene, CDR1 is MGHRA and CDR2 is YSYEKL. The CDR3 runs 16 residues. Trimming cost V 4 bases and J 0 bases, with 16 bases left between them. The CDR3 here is CASSRDGAAVSYEQYF. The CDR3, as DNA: TGCGCCAGCAGCCGGGATGGAGCGGCAGTCTCCTACGAGCAGTACTTC.

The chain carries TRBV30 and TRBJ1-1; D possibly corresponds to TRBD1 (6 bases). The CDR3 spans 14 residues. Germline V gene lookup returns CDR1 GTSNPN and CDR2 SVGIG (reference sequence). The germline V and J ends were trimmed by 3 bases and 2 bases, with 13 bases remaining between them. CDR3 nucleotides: TGTGCCTGGAGCCTCTGGGGGCTAAACACTGAAGCTTTCTTT. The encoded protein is CAWSLWGLNTEAFF.

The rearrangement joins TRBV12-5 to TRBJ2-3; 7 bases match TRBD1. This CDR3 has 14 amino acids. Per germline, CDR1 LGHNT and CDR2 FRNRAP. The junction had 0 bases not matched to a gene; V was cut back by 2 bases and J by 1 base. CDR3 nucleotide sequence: TGTGCTAGTGGTTTGACAGGGGGCACAGATACGCAGTATTTT. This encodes CASGLTGGTDTQYF.

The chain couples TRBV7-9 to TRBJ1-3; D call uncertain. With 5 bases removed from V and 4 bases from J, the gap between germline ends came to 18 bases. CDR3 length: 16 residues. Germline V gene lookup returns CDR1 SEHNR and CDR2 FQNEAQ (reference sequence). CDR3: CASSPSSGAKGNTIYF. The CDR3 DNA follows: TGTGCCAGCAGCCCGAGTTCGGGAGCGAAGGGAAACACCATATATTTT. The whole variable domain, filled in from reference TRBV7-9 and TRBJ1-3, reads DTGVSQNPRHKITKRGQNVTFRCDPISEHNRLYWYRQTLGQGPEFLTYFQNEAQLEKSRLLSDRFSAERPKGSFSTLEIQRTEQGDSAMYLCASSPSSGAKGNTIYFGEGSWLTVV.

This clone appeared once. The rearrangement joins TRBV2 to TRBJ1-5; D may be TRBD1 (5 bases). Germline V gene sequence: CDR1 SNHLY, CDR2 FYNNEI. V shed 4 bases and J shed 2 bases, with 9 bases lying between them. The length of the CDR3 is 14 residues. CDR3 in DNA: TGTGCCAGCAGTGGAGACAGTGGCAATCAGCCCCAGCATTTT. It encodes CASSGDSGNQPQHF. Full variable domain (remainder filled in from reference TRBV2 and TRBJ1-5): EPEVTQTPSHQVTQMGQEVILRCVPISNHLYFYWYRQILGQKVEFLVSFYNNEISEKSEIFDDQFSVERPDGSNFTLKIRSTKLEDSAMYFCASSGDSGNQPQHFGDGTRLSIL.

The CDR3 is CASRSGGPNTEAFF. In nucleotides, the CDR3 is TGTGCCAGCAGGTCAGGGGGCCCGAACACTGAAGCTTTCTTT. This rearrangement joins TRBV7-2 to TRBJ1-1; 8 bases align to TRBD1. The CDR3 contains 14 residues. J was trimmed by 1 base and V by 6 bases; bases with no gene match: 4. Germline loops: CDR1 SGHTA, CDR2 FQGNSA.

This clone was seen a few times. The CDR3 region is CAWRSTLVNTIYF. For the CDR3, the DNA is TGTGCCTGGAGATCAACTCTGGTGAACACCATATATTTT. V is TRBV30 and J is TRBJ1-3; D unclear. V lost 3 bases and J lost 7, with 13 bases in between. Germline values: CDR1 GTSNPN, CDR2 SVGIG (reference sequence). This CDR3 is 13 amino acids long.

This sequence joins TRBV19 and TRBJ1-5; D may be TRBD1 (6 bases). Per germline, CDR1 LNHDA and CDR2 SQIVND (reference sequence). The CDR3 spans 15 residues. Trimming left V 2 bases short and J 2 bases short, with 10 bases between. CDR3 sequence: CASSILRTGNQPQHF. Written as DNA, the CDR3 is TGTGCCAGTAGTATACTAAGGACAGGCAATCAGCCCCAGCATTTT.